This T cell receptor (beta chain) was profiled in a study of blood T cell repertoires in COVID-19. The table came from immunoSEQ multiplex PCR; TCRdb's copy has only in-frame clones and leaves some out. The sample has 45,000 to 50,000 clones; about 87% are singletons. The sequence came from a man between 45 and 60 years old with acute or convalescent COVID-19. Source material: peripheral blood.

DNA of the CDR3: TGTGCCAGCAGTCGTACCGGGGTTGGCGGGGCCAACGTCCTGACTTTC. It translates to CASSRTGVGGANVLTF. The V and J genes are TRBV28 and TRBJ2-6; TRBD2 is a possible D gene (5 bases). The germline CDR1 and CDR2 sequences are MDHEN and SYDVKM. The CDR3 has 16 residues. V was cut by 5 bases and J by 4 bases, with 15 bases left in between.